The T cell receptor (beta chain) under discussion was sequenced for a study of T cell responses to AZD1222 COVID-19 vaccine. Broader study findings: Spike-specific TCR depth and breadth grew after two AZD1222 doses. The donor group comprised mostly white British people and more females; the analysis possibly underestimated clonal diversity.

Assay used: immunoSEQ multiplex PCR; TCRdb lists only in-frame clones, some missing. The sample records some 150,000 clones, more than 85% being singletons. CDR3 length: 14 amino acids. Per germline, CDR1 LNHDA and CDR2 SQIVND (reference sequence). V lost 2 bases to trimming and J lost 6 bases, with 14 bases between them. Points on this clone: What it binds is not known.

The source is an adult in good health. The input for sequencing was peripheral blood, taken on day 0 of MenACWY control vaccination. The V and J genes are TRBV19 and TRBJ2-7; D is undetermined. The CDR3 region has the DNA TGTGCCAGTAGTATAATTCGTGAAAAGAGCGAGCAGTACTTC. It encodes CASSIIREKSEQYF.